The 2 T cell receptor beta chains listed next were all sequenced from one sample in a study of tumor-infiltrating lymphocytes in primary liver carcinoma. The study co-extracted DNA and RNA from around 20-30 mg of unsorted bulk tissue. Total RNA amounting to roughly 450 ng was the source from which TCR beta cDNA was made with a constant-region primer. Sequencing libraries for TCR beta derived from three nested multiplex PCR rounds that used slightly modified ARM-PCR. Rounds one and two of PCR, each of approximately 11 cycles, were primed with TRBV1-TRBV30 forward primers and a C-beta reverse primer. From the multiplex PCR reads, TCRdb called clonotypes with MiXCR, one entry per CDR3 protein. The profile shows 60,000 or so distinct CDR3 sequences, about two thirds of them singletons. The sequenced sample was liver tumor tissue from sampling region 2. Stated subset: tumor region T2, inferior pole. The receptors were gathered from a man aged 35 to 55 with primary liver carcinoma and hepatitis B virus infection.

In the case of this clonotype: Mismatch with germline at one junction end may stem from a read error. Here the CDR3 DNA reads TGTGCCAGGAGCCCATTGGTGGGAAGCGCGAATACCGGGGAGCTGTTTTTT. This encodes CARSPLVGSANTGELFF. The chain employs TRBV5-5 and TRBJ2-2; unclear D gene. The CDR3 is made up of 17 amino acids. CDR1 and CDR2 from the germline V gene are SGHKS and YYEKEE (reference sequence).

The CDR3 spells CASNSVLGQEFGTGVSVLTF. Written as DNA, the CDR3 is TGTGCCAGCAACTCGGTTCTTGGACAGGAGTTCGGGACTGGAGTCAGCGTCCTGACTTTC. The V and J genes are TRBV11-2 and TRBJ2-6; D possibly corresponds to TRBD1 (7 bases). CDR3 length equals 20 residues. V was pared by 7 bases and J by 12 bases, with 37 bases between. Germline CDR1 is SGHAT and CDR2 is FQNNGV.